This TCR beta chain was found in a study of T cell responses to AZD1222 COVID-19 vaccine. Libraries were prepared by immunoSEQ multiplex PCR; TCRdb keeps only in-frame clonotypes and omits some of them. Of 90,000 to 130,000 clones listed, around 90% are singletons. The study, taken as a whole, reports: Breadth and depth of Spike-specific TCRs rose after two AZD1222 doses. Close to half of spike-specific TCRs reportedly recognize unmutated variant regions. Donors were chiefly white British, with a greater number of females, and clonal diversity was perhaps underestimated.

As concerns this clone: The antigen remains undetermined.

Germline CDR1 is MNHEY and CDR2 is SMNVEV (reference sequence). The CDR3 loop spans 16 amino acids. V lost 2 bases to trimming and J lost 2 bases, with 13 bases between them. This specimen was peripheral blood, taken on day 0 of AZD1222 vaccination. This chain uses TRBV27 with TRBJ1-5; the D is unclear. This TCR was recovered from an adult in good health. Written as DNA, the CDR3 is TGTGCCAGCAGTTTAACTAGCGGAGGGCGCAATCAGCCCCAGCATTTT. Amino acids: CASSLTSGGRNQPQHF.